This entry concerns a single TCR beta chain. Methods used by the authors: Nucleated cell number was recorded as an estimate derived from reference gene primer amplification. This table comes from immunoSEQ multiplex PCR, and its TCRdb copy is limited to in-frame clones, with some not included. D and trimming were read from the DNA, whereas the V and J calls and clone size are those reported in that table. The sample lists some 76,000 clones, around nine tenths seen once, with roughly a tenth in the top ten. The record originates from a study of blood T cell repertoires in COVID-19. For the study at large: Acute and convalescent COVID-19 specimens originated in the United States, Italy and Spain. T cells, B-cell-depleted T cells, or PBMCs supplied cDNA or gDNA.

Germline loops: CDR1 MDHEN, CDR2 SYDVKM. The germline V and J ends were trimmed by 6 bases and 3 bases, with 11 bases remaining between them. The CDR3 consists of 14 residues. The rearrangement links TRBV28 to TRBJ1-4; possibly TRBD1 for D (5 bases). The sequence was collected from a woman aged 18-35 years with acute or convalescent COVID-19. The specimen was peripheral blood. CDR3 sequence (DNA): TGTGCCAGCAGCCTTGACAGATCTAATGAAAAACTGTTTTTT. It is translated as CASSLDRSNEKLFF.